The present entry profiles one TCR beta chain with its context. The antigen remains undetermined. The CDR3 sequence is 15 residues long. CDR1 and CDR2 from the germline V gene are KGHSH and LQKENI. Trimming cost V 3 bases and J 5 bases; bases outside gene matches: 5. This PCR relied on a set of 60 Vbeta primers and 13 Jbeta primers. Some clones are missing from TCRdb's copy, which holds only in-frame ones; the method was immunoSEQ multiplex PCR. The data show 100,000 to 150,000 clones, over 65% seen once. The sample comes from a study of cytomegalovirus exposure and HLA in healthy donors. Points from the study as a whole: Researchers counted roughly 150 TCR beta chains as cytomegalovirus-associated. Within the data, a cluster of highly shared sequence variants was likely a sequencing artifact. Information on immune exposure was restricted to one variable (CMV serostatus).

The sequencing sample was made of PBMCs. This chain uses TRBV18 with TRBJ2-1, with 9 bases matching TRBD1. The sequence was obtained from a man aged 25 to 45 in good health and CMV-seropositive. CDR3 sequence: CASSPWDRVNNEQFF. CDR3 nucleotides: TGTGCCAGCTCACCTTGGGACAGGGTGAACAATGAGCAGTTCTTC.